This T cell receptor beta chain was sequenced in a study of blood T cells in healthy people across ages. The CDR3 sequence is 16 residues long. V shed 0 bases, J shed 9 bases, and the junction held 6 bases outside the gene matches. Germline CDR1 is LGHNA and CDR2 is YSLEER. A J-beta primer mix and a sample-barcoded 5' primer were used in a second PCR of roughly 6 to 11 cycles. Researchers report that each sample yielded at least 2.5 million CDR3-containing paired-end reads. TCRdb re-called the 5' RACE reads with MiXCR, one entry per CDR3 protein. This sample has roughly 700,000 distinct CDR3 sequences, with around 48% found just once.

This receptor was identified in a woman aged 55-70 years in good health. Material: blood. V gene TRBV4-3 combines with J gene TRBJ2-1; 12 bases map to TRBD2. This CDR3 is CASSQERASGRGEQFF. In DNA, the CDR3 is TGCGCCAGCAGCCAAGAACGGGCTAGCGGGAGGGGTGAGCAGTTCTTC.